The clone carrying this TCR beta chain was observed a handful of times. Its antigen remains unknown. The data originate from a study of beta chain features in type 1 diabetes. Study-level information: Sorted cell examination encompassed about 110 million cells across all samples. Study-level results: A closer apparent resemblance between naive, central memory and Treg TCRB repertoires was seen in patients than in healthy donors.

All of the isolated RNA was reverse transcribed, so expressed TCRB transcripts were sequenced. Using immunoSEQ multiplex PCR, the repertoire was profiled, and TCRdb retains in-frame clones only, with some absent. This table has more than 300,000 clones, about 12% appearing once. Germline assignment: CDR1 MDHEN and CDR2 SYDVKM. V lost 8 bases and J 1 base, leaving 14 bases between the germline ends. The CDR3 contains 14 residues. This chain uses TRBV28 with TRBJ1-1; D is possibly TRBD1 (5 bases). Source material: naive CD4+ T cells from blood. The sequence was collected from a man younger than 35 in good health. The CDR3 is CASVVIGANTEAFF. In DNA form, the CDR3 reads TGTGCCAGCGTGGTAATAGGGGCGAACACTGAAGCTTTCTTT.